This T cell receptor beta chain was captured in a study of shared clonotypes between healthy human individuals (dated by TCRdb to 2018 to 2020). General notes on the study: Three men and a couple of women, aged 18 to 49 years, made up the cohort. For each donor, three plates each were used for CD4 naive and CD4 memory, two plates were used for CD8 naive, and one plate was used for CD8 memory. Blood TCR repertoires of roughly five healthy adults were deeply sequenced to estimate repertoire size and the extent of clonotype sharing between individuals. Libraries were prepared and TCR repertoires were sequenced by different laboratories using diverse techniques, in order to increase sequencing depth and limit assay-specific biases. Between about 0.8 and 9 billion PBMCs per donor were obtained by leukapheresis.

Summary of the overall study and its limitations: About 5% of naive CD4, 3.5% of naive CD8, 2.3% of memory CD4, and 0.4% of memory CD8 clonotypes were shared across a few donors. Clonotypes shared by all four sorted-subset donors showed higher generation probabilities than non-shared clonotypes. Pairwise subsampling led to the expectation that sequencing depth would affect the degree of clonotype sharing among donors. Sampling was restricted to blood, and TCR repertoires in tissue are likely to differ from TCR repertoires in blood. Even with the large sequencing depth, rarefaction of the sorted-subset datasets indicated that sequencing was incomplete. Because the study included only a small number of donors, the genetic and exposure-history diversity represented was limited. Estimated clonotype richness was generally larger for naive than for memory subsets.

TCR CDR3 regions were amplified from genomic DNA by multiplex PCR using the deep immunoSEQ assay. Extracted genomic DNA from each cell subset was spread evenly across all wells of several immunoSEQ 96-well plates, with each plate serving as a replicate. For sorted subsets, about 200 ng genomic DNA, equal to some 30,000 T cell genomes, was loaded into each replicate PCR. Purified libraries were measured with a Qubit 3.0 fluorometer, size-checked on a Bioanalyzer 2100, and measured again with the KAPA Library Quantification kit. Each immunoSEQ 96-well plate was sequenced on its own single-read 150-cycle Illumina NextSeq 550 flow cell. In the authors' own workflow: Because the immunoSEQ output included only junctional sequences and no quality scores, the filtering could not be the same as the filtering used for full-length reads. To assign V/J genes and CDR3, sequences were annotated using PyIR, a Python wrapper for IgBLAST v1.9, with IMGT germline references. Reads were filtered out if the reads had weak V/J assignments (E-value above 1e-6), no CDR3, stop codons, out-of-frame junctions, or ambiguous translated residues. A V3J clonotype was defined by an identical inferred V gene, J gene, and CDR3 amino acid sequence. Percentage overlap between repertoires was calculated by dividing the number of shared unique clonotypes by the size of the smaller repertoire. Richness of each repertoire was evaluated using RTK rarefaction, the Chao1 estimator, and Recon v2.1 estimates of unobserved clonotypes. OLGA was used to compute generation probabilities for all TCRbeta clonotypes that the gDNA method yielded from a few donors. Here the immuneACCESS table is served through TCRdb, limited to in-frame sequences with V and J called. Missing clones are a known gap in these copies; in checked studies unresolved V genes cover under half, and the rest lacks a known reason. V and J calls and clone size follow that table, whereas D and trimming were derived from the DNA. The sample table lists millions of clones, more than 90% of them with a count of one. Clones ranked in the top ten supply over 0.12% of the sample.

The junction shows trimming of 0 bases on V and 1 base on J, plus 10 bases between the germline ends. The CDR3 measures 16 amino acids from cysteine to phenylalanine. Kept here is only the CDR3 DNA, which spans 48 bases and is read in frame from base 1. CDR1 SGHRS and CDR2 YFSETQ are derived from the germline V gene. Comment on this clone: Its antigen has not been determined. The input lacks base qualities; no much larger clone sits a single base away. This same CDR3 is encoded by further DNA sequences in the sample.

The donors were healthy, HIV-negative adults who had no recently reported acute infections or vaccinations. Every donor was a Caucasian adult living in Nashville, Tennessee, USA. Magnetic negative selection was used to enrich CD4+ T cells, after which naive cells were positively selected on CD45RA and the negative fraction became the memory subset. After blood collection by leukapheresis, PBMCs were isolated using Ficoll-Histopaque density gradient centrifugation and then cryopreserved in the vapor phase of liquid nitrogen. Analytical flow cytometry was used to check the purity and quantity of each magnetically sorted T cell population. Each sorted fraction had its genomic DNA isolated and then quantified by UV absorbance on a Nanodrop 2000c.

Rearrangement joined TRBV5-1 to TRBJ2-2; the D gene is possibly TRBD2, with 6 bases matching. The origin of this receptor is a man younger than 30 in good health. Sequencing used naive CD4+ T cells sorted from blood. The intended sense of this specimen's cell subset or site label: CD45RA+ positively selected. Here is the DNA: TGCGCCAGCAGCTTGGCCCCCGGGGGGAACACCGGGGAGCTGTTTTTT. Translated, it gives CASSLAPGGNTGELFF.